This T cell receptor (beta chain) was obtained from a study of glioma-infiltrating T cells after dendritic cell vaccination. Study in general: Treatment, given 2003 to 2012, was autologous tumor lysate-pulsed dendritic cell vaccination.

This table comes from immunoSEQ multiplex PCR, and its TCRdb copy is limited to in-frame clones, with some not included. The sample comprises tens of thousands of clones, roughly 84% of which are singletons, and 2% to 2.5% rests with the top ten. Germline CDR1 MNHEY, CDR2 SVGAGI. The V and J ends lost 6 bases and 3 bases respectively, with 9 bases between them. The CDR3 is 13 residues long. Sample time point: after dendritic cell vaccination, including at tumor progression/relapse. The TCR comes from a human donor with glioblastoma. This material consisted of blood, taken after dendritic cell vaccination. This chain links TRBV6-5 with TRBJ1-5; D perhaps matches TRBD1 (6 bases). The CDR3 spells CASRTGHNQPQHF. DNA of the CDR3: TGTGCCAGCAGAACAGGGCACAATCAGCCCCAGCATTTT.